This TCR beta chain was observed in a study of cytomegalovirus exposure and HLA in healthy donors (dated by TCRdb to about 2017). With regard to the full study: An earlier analysis of about 560 of the donors reported 276 Gb of sequence data and about 120 million unique TCR beta sequences obtained from about 179 million T cells. Of the 398 genotyped donors, 65% to 90% fell in the genetic ancestry cluster associated with self-reported Caucasian donors. Donor age, sex, ethnicity and CMV serostatus were collected together with the repertoire data. Typing coverage differed by locus: A, B, C, DRB1 and DQB1 were typed in about 629-630 donors, DQA1 in roughly 500, DPA1 in nearly 610, and DPB1 in 472. Four or five DR-DQ haplotypes were handled as single units for association and clustering, since linkage in the cohort was strong. A later genetic analysis took genome-wide SNP genotypes for about 55% of the 666 donors and used that subset as a discovery cohort. HLA typing covered class I and class II loci at four-digit resolution. An earlier analysis of roughly 580 of the donors used high-throughput TCR beta sequencing to judge whether each TCR beta V gene segment behaved as functional or pseudogenic. About 300 gigabases of sequencing data and around 85 million unique TCR sequences made up an early release that covered about 640 HLA-typed donors. The T cell repertoires of some 700 subjects were profiled by immunosequencing and related to cytomegalovirus serostatus. In a later analysis, previously published TCR beta repertoires from 666 donors were re-analyzed and high-resolution HLA genotyping was added so that TCR occurrence patterns could be studied. All discovery cohort repertoires had been generated using a single sequencing platform. The study aimed to test whether cataloging public T cell receptors could reveal signatures of past pathogen exposure. Along with the 666-subject first cohort, a separate validation cohort of over a hundred different subjects was used. Across 398 genotyped donors of the cohort, an average of about 240,000 unique TCR beta nucleotide sequences per donor were sequenced, and about a sixth of those sequences were non-productive. High-throughput TCR immunosequencing, statistical association of individual TCRs with disease status, and machine learning were combined to predict cytomegalovirus infection status. Rather than drawing on any new phenotypic data, the later analysis identified candidate immune exposures from TCR beta sequences and the way those sequences occurred across donors. Findings and caveats that apply to the study as a whole: In a later genetic analysis, fewer N-insertions in productive TCRs were reported among donors in an Asian-associated ancestry cluster than the roughly 700-donor mean. Most TCR sequences were observed very rarely across donors, whereas some public TCRs were present in many individuals. It was suggested by the authors that the approach could potentially be generalized to other disease states and immunological phenotypes. A further reported finding was that TCR beta sequences accurately predicted the HLA-A and HLA-B alleles for most subjects in the first cohort. In both the original and validation cohorts, the classifier was reported to diagnose cytomegalovirus status with high specificity and sensitivity. According to a later analysis, TCR association rates differed among HLA loci, with DRB1 alleles showing the most associated TCRs and HLA-C alleles showing the fewest. Because HLA typing was unavailable for some donors at each locus, only the typed subset was used in association tests. In an earlier analysis of around 600 of the donors, most TCR beta V segments appeared in productive rearrangements about 90% or about 30% of the time, broadly matching IMGT annotations. CMV serostatus was the only immune exposure information available for the cohort. Some IMGT-functional V segments, including TRBV6-2 and TRBV6-3, could not be distinguished by the 87-base-pair reads and were therefore excluded. In a later analysis, most CMV-associated TCR beta chains were found to appear HLA-restricted, with HLA associations seemingly driven largely by CMV exposure. Compared with equally common non-associated chains, HLA-associated TCR beta chains in a later analysis were more clonally expanded and had lower generation probabilities. A cluster of highly shared sequence variants was judged likely to represent a technical artifact of the sequencing pipeline. Linkage disequilibrium might explain the correlated functional status among segregating V segments, but an unknown experimental factor could not be excluded. In vitro tests confirmed that a few of the cytomegalovirus-associated TCR beta chains recognize cytomegalovirus antigens. A total of some 180 TCR beta chains were listed by the study as associated with cytomegalovirus. Sequencing depth was assumed to be roughly uniform across donors in the presence/absence analyses, though that assumption may not hold. Several of the top co-occurrence clusters appeared to be linked to parvovirus B19, influenza, CMV and Epstein-Barr virus, according to a later analysis. A later genetic analysis associated a missense DCLRE1C variant with V-gene and J-gene trimming of TCR beta chains, and an independent cohort replicated the association. This cohort had only TCR beta chains sequenced, and the lack of alpha or paired-chain data limited which features could be detected. When HLA alleles, especially DR and DQ, strongly co-occurred, attributing TCR associations to individual alleles was difficult. At a false discovery rate of 0.05, a later analysis linked roughly 17,000 TCR beta sequences to specific HLA alleles. Because counts were too low, 15 to 20 rarely observed V segments, including chromosome 9 orphons, were excluded from the earlier analysis of several hundred of the donors.

Trimming takes 10 bases off V and 3 bases off J; junction bases not matched to a gene: 3. The CDR3 holds 11 amino acids from the cysteine to the phenylalanine. The entry retains the CDR3 DNA only, 33 bases that are in frame from base 1. For CDR1 and CDR2, the germline V gene lists WSHSY and SAAADI. Preparation of the library involved the immunoSEQ multiplex PCR assay. The multiplex PCR relied on a mix of 60 forward primers for TCR Vbeta segments and 13 reverse primers for TCR Jbeta segments. A multiplex PCR assay on genomic DNA amplified the CDR3 region of rearranged TCR beta genes. The Illumina HiSeq System was used to sequence the amplified TCR beta libraries as 87-base-pair reads. The authors' analysis ran thus. Across the 670 or so repertoires, a later analysis counted around 80 million unique TCR beta chains, 9.5 million to 13 million of which were shared by at least two donors. Raw reads were error-corrected and collapsed into unique sequences with a nearest-neighbor algorithm that merged closely related sequences to remove PCR and sequencing errors. Alignment of CDR3 sequences to IMGT reference sequences was used to assign V, D and J gene segments. For a sequence to be retained, at least a six-nucleotide match to both a V gene segment and a J gene segment was required. Rearrangements were classified as productive when the CDR3 lacked stop codons and remained in frame with V and J, and all other rearrangements were classified as non-productive. Following IMGT convention, CDR3 was defined as the stretch from the second conserved V-encoded cysteine up to the conserved J-encoded phenylalanine. The earlier analysis of 500 to 750 of the donors excluded any sequence lacking an unambiguous match to a single V gene segment. In an earlier analysis of 587 of the donors, V segments were called functional above 56.7% productive rearrangements and were called segregating when the between-donor standard deviation exceeded 5%. To diagnose cytomegalovirus status from the catalog of TCR beta chain sequences, a statistical classification framework was built. V and J gene assignment, in a later analysis, came from comparing TCR nucleotide sequences with IMGT/GENE-DB human TR gene sequences. In a later analysis, CDR3 sequences and most-parsimonious VDJ recombination scenarios were assigned using the TCRdist pipeline. In a later analysis, each TCR beta chain was defined by its CDR3 amino acid sequence together with its V-gene family, and reads lacking a unique V-gene family were excluded. As a way to deal with suspected cross-contamination and a sequencing artifact, a later analysis dropped 450 to 600 nucleotide sequences that were highly shared and had low generation probability. A later analysis calculated a clonal expansion index for each public chain from normalized within-repertoire ranks of inferred template counts. A later analysis computed generation probabilities with a VDJ recombination model fitted to out-of-frame rearrangements, and checked the results against IGoR. In a later analysis, hypergeometric tests were used to score TCR-TCR, TCR-HLA and TCR-CMV co-occurrence, with a repertoire-size bias correction applied to TCR pairs. A later analysis estimated false discovery rates by permuting HLA or CMV assignments 20 times. In a later analysis, co-occurring TCRs were grouped with DBSCAN, and TCRdist sequence similarity was added when clustering was performed within HLA-allele-positive subsets. Repertoires with fewer than 30,000 or more than 120,000 public chains, plus five repertoires with anomalous nucleotide sharing, were excluded from co-occurrence clustering. TCRdb carries this immuneACCESS record with in-frame sequences only. Its versions omit some clonotypes, under half of them owing to an unresolved V gene in the studies checked, with the rest unexplained. The V and J calls and clone size are taken from that table; D and trimming were inferred from the DNA. The sample contains about 260,000 clones, 84% of them found a single time. The ten largest clones add up to 1.5% to 2.5% of the sample.

The cohort was made up of about 670 healthy bone marrow donors. Cohort members were all nominally healthy when sampled, although unrecorded immune exposures were likely present. The donor tested CMV seropositive, placing the donor among the 289 seropositive members of the cohort. Every donor gave a peripheral blood sample, and the peripheral blood mononuclear cells from that sample were used for TCR beta sequencing. The Qiagen DNeasy Blood Extraction Kit was used to extract genomic DNA from the blood cell samples. Note on this clone: Its antigen target is currently unknown. Base qualities were left out, and no much larger clone turns up one base away.

Recombination linked TRBV10-2 to TRBJ2-7, and 7 junction bases match TRBD1. This clonotype was sampled from a middle-aged woman in good health and CMV-seropositive. The sample comprised PBMCs. The nucleotides read TGCGCCACCCGGGACAGCTACGAGCAGTACTTC. Translated, this gives CATRDSYEQYF.